Presented here are 28 T cell receptor beta chains from one specimen sequenced in a study of graft-versus-host responses after intestinal transplantation. Produced via immunoSEQ multiplex PCR; TCRdb's table is partial and in-frame only. The table records 37,000 or so clones, 91% of them present only once. Sequenced material: PBMCs, taken roughly 300 days after intestinal transplant. The receptors here all came from a human patient who received an intestinal transplant, so some T cells may come from the graft donor.

CDR3 coding DNA: TGTGCCAGCAGTGTACGGGACTCCCAGGCGGAGACCCAGTACTTC. It codes for CASSVRDSQAETQYF. This chain links TRBV6-1 with TRBJ2-5, with D tentatively TRBD2 (6 bases). Germline CDR1 is MNHNS and CDR2 is SASEGT. The length of the CDR3 is 15 residues. Between the trimmed V and J ends, which lost 4 bases and 5 bases, there was a span of 17 bases.

J is TRBJ2-7 and V is TRBV6-1, with D tentatively TRBD1 (5 bases). From germline, CDR1 is MNHNS and CDR2 SASEGT. V lost 6 bases, J lost 4 bases, and 10 bases lay in between. This CDR3 contains 12 residues. For the CDR3, the DNA is TGTGCCAGCAGGGCAGGGATTTACGAGCAGTACTTC. This sequence encodes CASRAGIYEQYF.

This sequence joins TRBV6-1 and TRBJ2-7; D is undetermined. The V and J ends lost 2 bases and 3 bases respectively, with 17 bases between them. Germline V CDR1 and CDR2: MNHNS, SASEGT. CDR3 length: 16 residues. The DNA of the CDR3 is TGTGCCAGCAGTGAACCCTCAAAGGGCCGGAACTACGAGCAGTACTTC. It specifies CASSEPSKGRNYEQYF.

This clone is a singleton in its sample. V usage is TRBV9 and J usage is TRBJ1-6, with D perhaps matching TRBD1 (5 bases). The CDR3 has 17 residues. The V and J ends lost 0 bases and 5 bases respectively, with 15 bases between them. CDR1 SGDLS and CDR2 YYNGEE come from the germline V gene. The CDR3 region is CASSVGLGGHHNSPLHF. CDR3 in DNA: TGTGCCAGCAGCGTAGGTCTTGGTGGACACCATAATTCACCCCTCCACTTT.

The chain uses TRBV4-2 and TRBJ2-1; 12 nucleotides line up with TRBD2. The V gene's germline CDR1 is LGHNA and CDR2 YNFKEQ. The CDR3 runs to 18 residues. J was trimmed by 0 bases and V by 2 bases; bases with no gene match: 5. DNA for the CDR3: TGTGCCAGCAGCCAATATCTAGCGGGGGGGAGCTCCTACAATGAGCAGTTCTTC. It yields the protein CASSQYLAGGSSYNEQFF.

This chain's CDR3 is CASGRSSYEQYF. CDR3 DNA: TGTGCCAGCGGCAGGAGTTCCTACGAGCAGTACTTC. The chain employs TRBV7-9 and TRBJ2-7, with no clear D. The V gene's germline CDR1 is SEHNR and CDR2 FQNEAQ (reference sequence). CDR3 length: 12 amino acids. The germline V and J ends were trimmed by 8 bases and 1 base, with 9 bases remaining between them.

J is TRBJ1-1 and V is TRBV28; TRBD1 aligns across 7 bases. The germline gives CDR1 MDHEN, CDR2 SYDVKM. Unmatched junction bases numbered 6, after V lost 3 bases and J lost 2 bases. The CDR3 has 15 residues. CDR3 DNA: TGTGCCAGCAGTTTCTTACAGGGGCTTAACACTGAAGCTTTCTTT. Amino acid sequence: CASSFLQGLNTEAFF.

The chain joins TRBV13 to TRBJ2-7, with D perhaps matching TRBD2 (6 bases). The germline CDR1 and CDR2 sequences are PRHDT and FYEKMQ (reference sequence). The CDR3 is 15 residues long. Between the trimmed V and J ends, which lost 6 bases and 4 bases, there was a span of 19 bases. The CDR3 DNA is TGTGCCAGCAGTCGGAGGGACGGCTCGTTGTACGAGCAGTACTTC. Translated: CASSRRDGSLYEQYF. Supplemented by reference TRBV13 and TRBJ2-7, the full variable domain reads AAGVIQSPRHLIKEKRETATLKCYPIPRHDTVYWYQQGPGQDPQFLISFYEKMQSDKGSIPDRFSAQQFSDYHSELNMSSLELGDSALYFCASSRRDGSLYEQYFGPGTRLTVT.

V is TRBV28 and J is TRBJ2-7; D is perhaps TRBD1 (6 bases). V shed 5 bases and J shed 5 bases, with 13 bases lying between them. The CDR3 totals 13 residues. Germline lookup yields CDR1 MDHEN and CDR2 SYDVKM. CDR3 sequence: CASSIQGSNEQYF. As DNA, the CDR3 is TGTGCCAGCAGTATACAGGGTTCCAACGAGCAGTACTTC.

The CDR3 DNA reads as TGCAGCGTTGAGTCGCGCCTCTCTGGAAACACCATATATTTT. It is translated as CSVESRLSGNTIYF. The genes are TRBV29-1 and TRBJ1-3, with no clear D. V was clipped by 3 bases and J by 0 bases, with 9 bases between them. The CDR3 covers 14 residues. The germline gives CDR1 SQVTM, CDR2 ANQGSEA. Full variable domain (rest looked up from reference TRBV29-1 and TRBJ1-3): SAVISQKPSRDICQRGTSLTIQCQVDSQVTMMFWYRQQPGQSLTLIATANQGSEATYESGFVIDKFPISRPNLTFSTLTVSNMSPEDSSIYLCSVESRLSGNTIYFGEGSWLTVV.

The chain joins TRBV11-2 to TRBJ2-7, with 9 bases fitting TRBD2. CDR1 SGHAT and CDR2 FQNNGV come from the germline V gene. This CDR3 comprises 16 residues. The V and J ends lost 6 bases and 4 bases, in that order; junction bases with no gene match: 13. The CDR3 DNA reads as TGTGCCAGCAGTTATGGGGGCGGGAGGGCTACGTACGAGCAGTACTTC. It codes for CASSYGGGRATYEQYF.

On this clone itself: A junction end diverges from the germline sequence, so it may reflect a read error. The chain employs TRBV7-9 and TRBJ1-3, with D possibly TRBD1 on 6 matching bases. The CDR3 sequence is 18 residues long. CDR1 and CDR2 (germline): SEHNR, FQNEAQ (reference sequence). CDR3 sequence reads: CASSSLTGANRAGNTVYF. CDR3 sequence (DNA): TGTGCCAGCAGCTCCCTGACTGGGGCAAACAGGGCTGGAAACACCGTATATTTT.

The chain uses TRBV5-1 and TRBJ2-3; D gene ambiguous. The CDR3 is 11 amino acids. V lost 3 bases to trimming and J lost 2 bases, with 1 base between them. The germline V gene encodes CDR1 SGHRS and CDR2 YFSETQ. Here the CDR3 reads CASSSTDTQYF. In DNA form, the CDR3 reads TGCGCCAGCAGCTCCACAGATACGCAGTATTTT. The whole variable domain, filled in from reference TRBV5-1 and TRBJ2-3, reads KAGVTQTPRYLIKTRGQQVTLSCSPISGHRSVSWYQQTPGQGLQFLFEYFSETQRNKGNFPGRFSGRQFSNSRSEMNVSTLELGDSALYLCASSSTDTQYFGPGTRLTVL.

The chain combines TRBV15 with TRBJ1-1; 7 bases are a match to TRBD1. The CDR3 is 15 residues long. Germline V lookup: CDR1 LNHNV, CDR2 YYDKDF (reference sequence). V gave up 0 bases and J gave up 6 bases; unmatched junction bases: 7. CDR3 protein: CATSRETGVSAEAFF. DNA of the CDR3: TGTGCCACCAGCAGAGAAACAGGGGTTTCCGCTGAAGCTTTCTTT.

This clone has a handful of counts. The chain combines TRBV5-5 with TRBJ1-2; D possibly corresponds to TRBD1 (5 bases). Trimming stripped 6 bases from V and 4 bases from J, with 16 bases between. Per germline, CDR1 SGHKS and CDR2 YYEKEE (reference sequence). The CDR3 extends over 14 amino acids. This chain's CDR3 is CASTPGADSYGYTF. The CDR3 DNA is TGTGCCAGCACCCCCGGGGCAGACTCCTATGGCTACACCTTC.

The rearrangement uses TRBV5-1 and TRBJ2-5, with D tentatively TRBD2 (6 bases). The V end lost 5 bases, the J end lost 5 bases, and 19 bases lay between the germline ends. The germline gives CDR1 SGHRS, CDR2 YFSETQ. This CDR3 is built from 15 residues. The CDR3 DNA reads TGCGCCAGCAGGACCCTGTCTAGCGATGGGGAGACCCAGTACTTC. Protein sequence: CASRTLSSDGETQYF. Looking up the rest from reference TRBV5-1 and TRBJ2-5 gives the full variable domain: KAGVTQTPRYLIKTRGQQVTLSCSPISGHRSVSWYQQTPGQGLQFLFEYFSETQRNKGNFPGRFSGRQFSNSRSEMNVSTLELGDSALYLCASRTLSSDGETQYFGPGTRLLVL.

The chain is built from TRBV4-2 and TRBJ2-3; 12 nucleotides agree with TRBD2. Germline values: CDR1 LGHNA, CDR2 YNFKEQ. The V segment lost 1 base and the J segment 4 bases; nucleotides outside the gene matches: 12. The CDR3 is 19 amino acids. The CDR3 DNA sequence: TGTGCCAGCAGCCAAGCCCCACCAACGACTAGCGGGAGTCCAGATACGCAGTATTTT. This translates into CASSQAPPTTSGSPDTQYF.

V usage is TRBV6-6 and J usage is TRBJ1-2; 7 positions match TRBD1. The V gene's germline CDR1 is MNHNY and CDR2 SVGAGI (reference sequence). The CDR3 is 15 amino acids. V lost 0 bases and J lost 3; bases outside the gene matches: 4. The CDR3 bases are TGTGCCAGCAGTTACTCTGTAGACAGGGACTATGGCTACACCTTC. Translated: CASSYSVDRDYGYTF.

This clone was counted once. CDR3: CASSEDTEAFF. In DNA form, the CDR3 reads TGTGCCAGCAGTGAAGACACTGAAGCTTTCTTT. The genes are TRBV6-1 and TRBJ1-1; D remains ambiguous. Germline V gives CDR1 MNHNS, CDR2 SASEGT. The CDR3 covers 11 residues. V shed 1 base and J shed 3 bases, with 0 bases lying between them.

The chain employs TRBV25-1 and TRBJ2-7; 7 bases match TRBD1. Germline CDR1 MGHDK, CDR2 SYGVNS. J was trimmed by 5 bases and V by 7 bases; bases with no gene match: 8. This CDR3 spans 13 amino acids. The CDR3 DNA reads TGTGCCAGCACCCACCTAGGGGGCCACGAGCAGTACTTC. Translation: CASTHLGGHEQYF.

This sequence joins TRBV6-5 and TRBJ2-2; 8 bases are shared with TRBD2. The germline CDR1 and CDR2 sequences are MNHEY and SVGAGI. The CDR3 contains 16 residues. The junction had 5 bases not matched to a gene; V was cut back by 4 bases and J by 1 base. CDR3 DNA sequence: TGTGCCAGCAGTTTCATCGGGACTAGGAACACCGGGGAGCTGTTTTTT. This gives the protein CASSFIGTRNTGELFF.

The chain uses TRBV5-6 and TRBJ2-7; either TRBD1 or TRBD2 may supply D (5 bases each). Per the germline V gene, CDR1 is SGHDT and CDR2 is YYEEEE. The V and J ends lost 2 bases and 5 bases respectively, with 11 bases between them. This CDR3 region has 13 residues. The CDR3: CASSFWGSDEQYF. The CDR3 coding sequence is TGTGCCAGCAGCTTCTGGGGGAGCGACGAGCAGTACTTC.

The chain is built from TRBV6-4 and TRBJ2-7; D is tentatively TRBD1 or TRBD2 (5 bases each). The ends were cut back, 3 bases at V and 0 bases at J, with 12 bases in the middle. The CDR3 runs to 15 residues. In germline, CDR1 is MRHNA, CDR2 SNTAGT. DNA of the CDR3: TGTGCCAGCAGTGAAGGGGCGGGTCCCTCCTACGAGCAGTACTTC. Amino acid sequence: CASSEGAGPSYEQYF.

The chain joins TRBV19 to TRBJ1-1; D gene unclear. The CDR3 runs 13 residues. The ends were cut back, 6 bases at V and 1 base at J, with 9 bases in the middle. Germline-derived CDR1 and CDR2 are LNHDA and SQIVND (reference sequence). CDR3 bases: TGTGCCAGTAGGTGGGGAAAGAACACTGAAGCTTTCTTT. This translates into CASRWGKNTEAFF.

The chain employs TRBV7-2 and TRBJ2-5; D ambiguous. In germline, CDR1 is SGHTA, CDR2 FQGNSA. Trimming pared 5 bases from V and 5 bases from J, leaving 12 bases between. The CDR3 extends over 13 amino acids. DNA of the CDR3: TGTGCCAGCAGCCAAGGCCGCGTGGAGACCCAGTACTTC. Protein product: CASSQGRVETQYF.

The chain is built from TRBV2 and TRBJ1-1; TRBD1 matches at 7 bases. The J segment lost 2 bases and the V segment lost 6 bases, leaving 12 bases of the junction unmatched. This CDR3 contains 16 residues. Looked up from germline, CDR1 is SNHLY and CDR2 is FYNNEI. CDR3 DNA: TGTGCCAGCAGGTATGACAGGGAGTACGAAAACACTGAAGCTTTCTTT. This sequence encodes CASRYDREYENTEAFF.

The V gene is TRBV5-1, the J gene TRBJ1-6, with 9 bases lining up with TRBD1. This CDR3 has 15 amino acids. From germline, CDR1 is SGHRS and CDR2 YFSETQ. The V gene end was trimmed by 4 bases and the J gene end by 8 bases; junction bases not matched to a gene: 7. Written as DNA, the CDR3 is TGCGCCAGCAGCATGGGACAGGGAGGAGATTCACCCCTCCACTTT. The encoded protein is CASSMGQGGDSPLHF.

The genes are TRBV7-9 and TRBJ1-1; 8 bases map to TRBD1. There are 13 residues in the CDR3. The V gene's germline CDR1 is SEHNR and CDR2 FQNEAQ (reference sequence). V lost 5 bases and J lost 7; bases outside the gene matches: 6. CDR3 sequence (DNA): TGTGCCAGCAGCCTTAAACAGGGGGGTGAAGCTTTCTTT. Amino acid sequence: CASSLKQGGEAFF.